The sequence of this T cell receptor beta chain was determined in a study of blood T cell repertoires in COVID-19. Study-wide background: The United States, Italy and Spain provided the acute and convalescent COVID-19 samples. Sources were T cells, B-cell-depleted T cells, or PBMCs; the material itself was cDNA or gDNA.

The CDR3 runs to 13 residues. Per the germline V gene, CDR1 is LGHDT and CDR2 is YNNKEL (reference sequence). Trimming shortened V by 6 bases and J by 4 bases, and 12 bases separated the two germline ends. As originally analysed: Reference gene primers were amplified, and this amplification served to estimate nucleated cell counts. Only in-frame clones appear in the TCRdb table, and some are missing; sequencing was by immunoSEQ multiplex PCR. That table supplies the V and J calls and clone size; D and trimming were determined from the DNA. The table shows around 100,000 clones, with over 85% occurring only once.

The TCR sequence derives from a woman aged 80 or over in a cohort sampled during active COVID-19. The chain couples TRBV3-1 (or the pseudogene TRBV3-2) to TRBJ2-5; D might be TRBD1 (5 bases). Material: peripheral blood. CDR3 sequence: CASRRQGGETQYF. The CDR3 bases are TGTGCCAGCAGACGTCAGGGCGGAGAGACCCAGTACTTC.